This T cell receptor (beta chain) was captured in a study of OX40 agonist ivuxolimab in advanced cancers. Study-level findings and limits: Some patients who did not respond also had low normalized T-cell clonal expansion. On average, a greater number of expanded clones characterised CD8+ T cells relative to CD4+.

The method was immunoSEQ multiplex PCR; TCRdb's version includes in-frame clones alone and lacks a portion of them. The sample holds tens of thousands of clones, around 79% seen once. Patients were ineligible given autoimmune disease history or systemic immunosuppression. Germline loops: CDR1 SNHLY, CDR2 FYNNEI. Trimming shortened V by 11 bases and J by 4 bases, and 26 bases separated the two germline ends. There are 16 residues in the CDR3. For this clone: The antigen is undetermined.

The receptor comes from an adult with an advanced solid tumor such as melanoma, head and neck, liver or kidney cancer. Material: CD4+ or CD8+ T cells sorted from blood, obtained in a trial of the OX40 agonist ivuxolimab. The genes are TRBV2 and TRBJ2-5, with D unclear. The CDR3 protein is CASQTEDLNGSETQYF. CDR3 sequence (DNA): TGTGCCTCCCAAACTGAGGACCTCAACGGGTCAGAGACCCAGTACTTC.